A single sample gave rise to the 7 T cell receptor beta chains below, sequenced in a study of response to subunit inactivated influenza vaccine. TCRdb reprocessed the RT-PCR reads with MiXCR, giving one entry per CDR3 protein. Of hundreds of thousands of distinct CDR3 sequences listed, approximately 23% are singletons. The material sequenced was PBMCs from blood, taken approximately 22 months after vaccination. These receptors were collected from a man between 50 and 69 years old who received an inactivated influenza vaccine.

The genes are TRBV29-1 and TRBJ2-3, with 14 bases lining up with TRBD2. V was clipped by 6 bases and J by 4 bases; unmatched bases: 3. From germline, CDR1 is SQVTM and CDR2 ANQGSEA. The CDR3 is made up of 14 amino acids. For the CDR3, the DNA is TGCAGCGTGACTAGCGGGAGGGCCGCAGATACGCAGTATTTT. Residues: CSVTSGRAADTQYF.

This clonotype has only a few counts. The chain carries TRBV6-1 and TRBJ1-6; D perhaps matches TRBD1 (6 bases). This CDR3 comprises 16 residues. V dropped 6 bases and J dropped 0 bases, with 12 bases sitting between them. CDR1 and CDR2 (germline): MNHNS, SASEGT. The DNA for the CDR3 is TGTGCCAGCAGCCGAGGACAGAGCTCCTATAATTCACCCCTCCACTTT. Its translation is CASSRGQSSYNSPLHF.

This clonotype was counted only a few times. The CDR3 sequence: CASSSRGPETQYF. The CDR3 DNA sequence: TGTGCCAGCAGCTCCCGGGGTCCAGAGACCCAGTACTTC. This sequence joins TRBV12-3 or TRBV12-4 and TRBJ2-5; perhaps TRBD2 as D (5 bases). V lost 6 bases and J 4 bases, leaving 12 bases between the germline ends. The CDR3 consists of 13 residues.

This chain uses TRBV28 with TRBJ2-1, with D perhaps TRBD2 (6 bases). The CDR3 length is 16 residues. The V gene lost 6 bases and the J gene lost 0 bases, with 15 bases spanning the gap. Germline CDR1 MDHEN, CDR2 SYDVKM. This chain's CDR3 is CASRAKGRSSYNEQFF. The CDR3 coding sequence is TGTGCCAGCAGGGCCAAGGGGAGGAGCTCCTACAATGAGCAGTTCTTC.

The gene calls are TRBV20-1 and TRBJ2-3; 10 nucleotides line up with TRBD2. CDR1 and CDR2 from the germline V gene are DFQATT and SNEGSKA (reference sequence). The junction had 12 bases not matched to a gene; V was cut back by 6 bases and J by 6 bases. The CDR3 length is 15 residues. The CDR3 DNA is TGCAGTGCCAATCGGCAAAGCGGGGGGGCGGATACGCAGTATTTT. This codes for CSANRQSGGADTQYF.

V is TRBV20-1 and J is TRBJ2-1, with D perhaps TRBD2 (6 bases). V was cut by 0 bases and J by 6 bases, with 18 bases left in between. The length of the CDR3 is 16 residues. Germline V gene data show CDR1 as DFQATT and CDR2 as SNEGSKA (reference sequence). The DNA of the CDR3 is TGCAGTGCTAGAGATCTAAACGGGAGAAGGCTCAATGAGCAGTTCTTC. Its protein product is CSARDLNGRRLNEQFF.

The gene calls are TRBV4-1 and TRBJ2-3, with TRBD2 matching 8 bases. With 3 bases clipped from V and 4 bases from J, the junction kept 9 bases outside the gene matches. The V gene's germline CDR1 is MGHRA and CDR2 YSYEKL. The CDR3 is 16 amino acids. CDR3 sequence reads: CASSHGALLAADTQYF. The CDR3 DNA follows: TGCGCCAGCAGCCATGGGGCGTTACTAGCGGCAGATACGCAGTATTTT.